The clone carrying this T cell receptor beta chain has only one observation. Possible read error: a much larger clone is one base away. This entry comes from a study of molecular identifiers for immune sequencing clone quantification. This CDR3 is built from 12 residues. V lost 6 bases to trimming and J lost 5 bases, with 11 bases between them. The V gene's germline CDR1 is MNHEY and CDR2 SMNVEV (reference sequence). TCRdb reprocessed the PCR reads via MiXCR and lists one record per CDR3 protein. The repertoire includes approximately 500,000 distinct CDR3 sequences, roughly 23% of them detected once, and around 0.86% sits in the top ten.

The rearrangement links TRBV27 to TRBJ2-7; D gene ambiguous. The clonotype comes from a human donor in good health. Some libraries in this study had Jurkat cell RNA spiked in. The sequenced sample consisted of naive CD8+ T cells from blood, with Jurkat cell RNA spiked in. Subset denoted: FACS-sorted CD8+CD4-CCR7+CD45RA+ naive T cells. The chain's CDR3 is CASRGPSHEQYF. CDR3 DNA: TGTGCCAGCAGGGGCCCATCCCACGAGCAGTACTTC.